These T cell receptor beta chains were read from a single sample in a study of control samples from healthy donors and cancer patients. Repertoires were generated with immunoSEQ multiplex PCR, while TCRdb's copy carries only in-frame clones and drops some. The sample has 150,000 to 200,000 clones, 90% to 95% seen once; the top ten hold 1.2% to 1.5%. The material sequenced was blood. The receptors here all came from a woman between 18 and 29 years old in good health. Each CDR3 is given with its conserved first and last residue. Each record gives: CDR3 DNA, CDR3 protein, D gene, clone size, J gene, V gene. The D gene is left open where the match is weak. A clone size is listed for some rows: how often the clone was seen (once, few, many), or a class if it is expanded.

CDR3nt: TGTGCCAGCTCACCAAATACAGGTCGAGGGAACACCATATATTTT
CDR3aa: CASSPNTGRGNTIYF
d_gene: -
abundance: few
j_gene: TRBJ1-3
v_gene: TRBV18

CDR3nt: TGTGCCAGTAGTGGGCAAACTAATCAGCCCCAGCATTTT
CDR3aa: CASSGQTNQPQHF
d_gene: -
abundance: -
j_gene: TRBJ1-5
v_gene: TRBV19

CDR3nt: TGTGCCAGCAGCCTTTGGGGGATTTATCTAACCCAGCATTTT
CDR3aa: CASSLWGIYLTQHF
d_gene: -
abundance: -
j_gene: TRBJ1-5
v_gene: TRBV5-6

CDR3nt: TGTGCCAGTTCCACGGGACCGGATAATTCACCCCTCCACTTT
CDR3aa: CASSTGPDNSPLHF
d_gene: -
abundance: -
j_gene: TRBJ1-6
v_gene: TRBV19

CDR3nt: TGTGCCAGTAGTATTGAATTATCTTACGGGGGCCCCTATAGCAATCAGCCCCAGCATTTT
CDR3aa: CASSIELSYGGPYSNQPQHF
d_gene: -
abundance: -
j_gene: TRBJ1-5
v_gene: TRBV19

CDR3nt: TGTGCCAGCGGGGACAGGCCGAATGAAAAACTGTTTTTT
CDR3aa: CASGDRPNEKLFF
d_gene: TRBD1
abundance: -
j_gene: TRBJ1-4
v_gene: TRBV2

CDR3nt: TGTGCCAGCAGAAGACAGTCCCTTACTGGGGGAGCTTTCTTT
CDR3aa: CASRRQSLTGGAFF
d_gene: -
abundance: -
j_gene: TRBJ1-1
v_gene: TRBV6-5

CDR3nt: TGTGCCAGCAGCCAAGGACTAGCGGGGGGCAGCTCCTACAATGAGCAGTTCTTC
CDR3aa: CASSQGLAGGSSYNEQFF
d_gene: TRBD2
abundance: once
j_gene: TRBJ2-1
v_gene: TRBV3-1/TRBV3-2

CDR3nt: TGTGCCAGCAGTCCCGGGACTCTTGGGGAGACCCAGTACTTC
CDR3aa: CASSPGTLGETQYF
d_gene: -
abundance: -
j_gene: TRBJ2-5
v_gene: TRBV6-5

CDR3nt: TGTGCCAGTAGTCCGAGCCCCAAGCTGTCACCCCTCCACTTT
CDR3aa: CASSPSPKLSPLHF
d_gene: -
abundance: -
j_gene: TRBJ1-6
v_gene: TRBV19

CDR3nt: TGTGCCAGCAGTCCTGGACGGGAGGATTCCTACGAGCAGTACTTC
CDR3aa: CASSPGREDSYEQYF
d_gene: TRBD2
abundance: once
j_gene: TRBJ2-7
v_gene: TRBV28

CDR3nt: TGCGCCAGCAGCTTGGACGGACAGCCATCGAACACCGGGGAGCTGTTTTTT
CDR3aa: CASSLDGQPSNTGELFF
d_gene: -
abundance: -
j_gene: TRBJ2-2
v_gene: TRBV5-1

CDR3nt: TGTGCCAGCAGCTCCCAAAGGGGGAGGGGCGAGCAGTTCTTC
CDR3aa: CASSSQRGRGEQFF
d_gene: -
abundance: -
j_gene: TRBJ2-1
v_gene: TRBV11-1

CDR3nt: TGTGCCAGCAGCGGGGGTTCCTACGAGCAGTACTTC
CDR3aa: CASSGGSYEQYF
d_gene: -
abundance: -
j_gene: TRBJ2-7
v_gene: TRBV6-2/TRBV6-3

CDR3nt: TGTGCCCTAACGGGACTAGGCGCTACAGATACGCAGTATTTT
CDR3aa: CALTGLGATDTQYF
d_gene: TRBD2
abundance: -
j_gene: TRBJ2-3
v_gene: TRBV6-5

CDR3nt: TGCAGCGTTTTTGGGGTCGCTAACTATGGCTACACCTTC
CDR3aa: CSVFGVANYGYTF
d_gene: -
abundance: -
j_gene: TRBJ1-2
v_gene: TRBV29-1

CDR3nt: TGCAGCGGCAAAGCGGGGAGCGAGGCTTTCTTT
CDR3aa: CSGKAGSEAFF
d_gene: -
abundance: -
j_gene: TRBJ1-1
v_gene: TRBV29-1

CDR3nt: TGTGCCAGCTCACCACAACAGGTGAACACTGAAGCTTTCTTT
CDR3aa: CASSPQQVNTEAFF
d_gene: -
abundance: -
j_gene: TRBJ1-1
v_gene: TRBV18

CDR3nt: TGTGCCAGCACTCCTAGGGCCATGAACACTGAAGCTTTCTTT
CDR3aa: CASTPRAMNTEAFF
d_gene: -
abundance: -
j_gene: TRBJ1-1
v_gene: TRBV28

CDR3nt: TGCGCCAGCAGCTCAATTATAAGGGGGACAGCGTCGGATGGTGGCTACACCTTC
CDR3aa: CASSSIIRGTASDGGYTF
d_gene: TRBD1
abundance: -
j_gene: TRBJ1-2
v_gene: TRBV5-1

CDR3nt: TGTGCCAGCAGCCCCGTTGGGAGGGCCGGGGAGACCCAGTACTTC
CDR3aa: CASSPVGRAGETQYF
d_gene: TRBD2
abundance: few
j_gene: TRBJ2-5
v_gene: TRBV3-1/TRBV3-2

CDR3nt: TGCGCCAGCAGCGCTCTAGCGGGGGGAACAGATACGCAGTATTTT
CDR3aa: CASSALAGGTDTQYF
d_gene: TRBD2
abundance: -
j_gene: TRBJ2-3
v_gene: TRBV5-1

CDR3nt: TGTGCCAGCAGCTCTCGGGTTAATGAAAAACTGTTTTTT
CDR3aa: CASSSRVNEKLFF
d_gene: -
abundance: -
j_gene: TRBJ1-4
v_gene: TRBV7-9

CDR3nt: TGTGCCAGCAGCTTAGATGCAAGGTCGGGACAGGGTTACAATGAGCAGTTCTTC
CDR3aa: CASSLDARSGQGYNEQFF
d_gene: TRBD1
abundance: -
j_gene: TRBJ2-1
v_gene: TRBV11-2

CDR3nt: TGTGCCAGCAGTTACTCCCCAGGTCCTAACTATGGCTACACCTTC
CDR3aa: CASSYSPGPNYGYTF
d_gene: -
abundance: -
j_gene: TRBJ1-2
v_gene: TRBV6-5

CDR3nt: TGTGCCAGCAGCAGAAGACAGGGGAAGAATGAGCAGTTCTTC
CDR3aa: CASSRRQGKNEQFF
d_gene: TRBD1
abundance: -
j_gene: TRBJ2-1
v_gene: TRBV9

CDR3nt: TGTGCCAGCAGCCGCAGCCGGGGAATTAGCAATCAGCCCCAGCATTTT
CDR3aa: CASSRSRGISNQPQHF
d_gene: -
abundance: -
j_gene: TRBJ1-5
v_gene: TRBV7-8

CDR3nt: TGCAGCGCCGCAGTCTACGAGCAGTACTTC
CDR3aa: CSAAVYEQYF
d_gene: -
abundance: -
j_gene: TRBJ2-7
v_gene: TRBV20-1

CDR3nt: TGTGCCAGCAGCTTGGGACTAGCGGGAAGTTGGGAGTTCTTC
CDR3aa: CASSLGLAGSWEFF
d_gene: TRBD2
abundance: -
j_gene: TRBJ2-1
v_gene: TRBV11-2

CDR3nt: TGTGCCAGCAGCCGTGACCAATGGGGACAGACCTATGGCTACACCTTC
CDR3aa: CASSRDQWGQTYGYTF
d_gene: TRBD1
abundance: -
j_gene: TRBJ1-2
v_gene: TRBV6-2/TRBV6-3

CDR3nt: TGTGCCAGCAGCCAAGAGAGGGGACAGAGGAATGGCTACACCTTC
CDR3aa: CASSQERGQRNGYTF
d_gene: TRBD1
abundance: -
j_gene: TRBJ1-2
v_gene: TRBV4-2

CDR3nt: TGTGCCAGCAGCCACCCGGGGAGGAACACTGAAGCTTTCTTT
CDR3aa: CASSHPGRNTEAFF
d_gene: -
abundance: few
j_gene: TRBJ1-1
v_gene: TRBV11-1

CDR3nt: TGTGCCAGCAGTGAAAGTGGAGGACGGACCTACAATGAGCAGTTCTTC
CDR3aa: CASSESGGRTYNEQFF
d_gene: -
abundance: -
j_gene: TRBJ2-1
v_gene: TRBV6-1

CDR3nt: TGTGCCAGCAGCTTTGGGATCGGGGCGCAGTATTTT
CDR3aa: CASSFGIGAQYF
d_gene: -
abundance: -
j_gene: TRBJ2-3
v_gene: TRBV5-4

CDR3nt: TGTGCCAGTAGGGACAGCTTCTATGGCTACACCTTC
CDR3aa: CASRDSFYGYTF
d_gene: -
abundance: -
j_gene: TRBJ1-2
v_gene: TRBV19

CDR3nt: TGTGCCAGCAGCCCGACAGTGAACACTGAAGCTTTCTTT
CDR3aa: CASSPTVNTEAFF
d_gene: -
abundance: -
j_gene: TRBJ1-1
v_gene: TRBV7-2